This T cell receptor beta chain was found in a study of T cells after yellow fever vaccination. Study outcomes and limitations: In post-booster samples, most primary-vaccination clones reappeared (approximately 95% CD4, roughly 90% CD8).

A process of 5'RACE template switching, which added a universal primer site and UMIs, was used to make TCR cDNA. In TCRdb, the 5' RACE reads were re-called with MiXCR into one record per CDR3 protein. The data show some 350,000 distinct CDR3 sequences, roughly 12% seen once. In this sample, this clonotype turned up a few times. Its antigen remains unknown. CDR1 SEHNR and CDR2 FQNEAQ come from the germline V gene (reference sequence). The V and J ends lost 4 bases and 0 bases, in that order; junction bases with no gene match: 9. This CDR3 is 17 amino acids long. The sequencing used PBMCs, collected on the day of the first yellow fever vaccination. This receptor was taken from a man between 18 and 29 years old who received the YFV17D yellow fever vaccine. V is TRBV7-9 and J is TRBJ1-3; 7 bases match TRBD1. In nucleotides, the CDR3 is TGTGCCAGCAGCTCACCGGGACAGCAAAACTCTGGAAACACCATATATTTT. Its protein product is CASSSPGQQNSGNTIYF.